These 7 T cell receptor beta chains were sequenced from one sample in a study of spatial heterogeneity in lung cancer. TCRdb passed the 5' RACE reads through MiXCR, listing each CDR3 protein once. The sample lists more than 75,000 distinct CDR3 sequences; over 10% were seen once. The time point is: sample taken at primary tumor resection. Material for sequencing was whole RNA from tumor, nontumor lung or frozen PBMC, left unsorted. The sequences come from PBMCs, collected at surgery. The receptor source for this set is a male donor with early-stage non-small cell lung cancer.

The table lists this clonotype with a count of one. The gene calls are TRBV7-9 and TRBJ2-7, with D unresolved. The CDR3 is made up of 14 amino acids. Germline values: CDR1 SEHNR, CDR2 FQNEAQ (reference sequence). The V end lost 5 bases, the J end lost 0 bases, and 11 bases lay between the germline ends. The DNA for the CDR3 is TGTGCCAGCAGCCCAGTTGATCGCTCCTACGAGCAGTACTTC. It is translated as CASSPVDRSYEQYF.

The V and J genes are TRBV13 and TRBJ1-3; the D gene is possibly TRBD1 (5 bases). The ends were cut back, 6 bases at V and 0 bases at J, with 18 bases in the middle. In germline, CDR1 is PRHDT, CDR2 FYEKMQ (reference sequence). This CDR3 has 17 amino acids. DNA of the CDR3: TGTGCCAGCAGTTTCGACGGGGCTTCTCTCTCTGGAAACACCATATATTTT. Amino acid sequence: CASSFDGASLSGNTIYF.

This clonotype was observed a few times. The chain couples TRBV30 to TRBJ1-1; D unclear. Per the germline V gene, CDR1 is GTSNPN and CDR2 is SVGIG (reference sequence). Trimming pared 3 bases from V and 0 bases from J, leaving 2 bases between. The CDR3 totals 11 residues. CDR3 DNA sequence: TGTGCCTGGAGGTTGAACACTGAAGCTTTCTTT. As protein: CAWRLNTEAFF.

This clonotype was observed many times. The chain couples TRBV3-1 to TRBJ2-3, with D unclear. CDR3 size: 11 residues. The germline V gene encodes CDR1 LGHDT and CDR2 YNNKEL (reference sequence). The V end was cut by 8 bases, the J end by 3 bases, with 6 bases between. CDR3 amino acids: CASGLTDTQYF. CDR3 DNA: TGTGCCAGCGGGTTAACAGATACGCAGTATTTT.

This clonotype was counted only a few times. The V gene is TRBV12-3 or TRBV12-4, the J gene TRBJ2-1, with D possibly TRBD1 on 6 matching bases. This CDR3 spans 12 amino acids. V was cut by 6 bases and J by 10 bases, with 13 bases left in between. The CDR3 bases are TGTGCCAGCAGCCCAGTTGGGACAGAGCAGTTCTTC. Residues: CASSPVGTEQFF.

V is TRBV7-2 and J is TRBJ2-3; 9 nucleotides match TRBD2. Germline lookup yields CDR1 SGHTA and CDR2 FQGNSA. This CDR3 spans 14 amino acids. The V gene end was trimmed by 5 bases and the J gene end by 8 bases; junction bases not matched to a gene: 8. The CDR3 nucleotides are TGTGCCAGCAGCCCCAAATATAGCGGGAGTACGCAGTATTTT. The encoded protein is CASSPKYSGSTQYF.

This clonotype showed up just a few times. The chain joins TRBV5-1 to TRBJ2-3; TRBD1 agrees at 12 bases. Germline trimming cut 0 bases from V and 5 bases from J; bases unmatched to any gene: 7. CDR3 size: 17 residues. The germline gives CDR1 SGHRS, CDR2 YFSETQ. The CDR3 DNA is TGCGCCAGCAGCTTGGCCGGGACAGGGGGCTCTGTAGATACGCAGTATTTT. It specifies CASSLAGTGGSVDTQYF.